A selection of T cell receptor beta chains follows, all from one sample in a study of CD8+CD57+ T cells in acquired aplastic anemia. TCRdb independently ran MiXCR on the reads; one entry per CDR3 protein. The table shows approximately 260,000 distinct CDR3 sequences, with approximately 82% occurring only once. The material sequenced was sorted CD4+, CD8+, or CD8+CD57+ T cells (not recorded which) from PBMCs. The receptor source for this set is a human donor with aplastic anemia. Each CDR3 is given with its conserved first and last residue. The order of the fields is V gene, D gene, clone size, J gene, CDR3 protein, CDR3 DNA. D genes are given only for firm matches. Clone sizes are given selectively: once, few, many, or a class where the clone is expanded.

TRBV19	.	.	TRBJ2-1	CASSIARGAYNEQFFF	.
TRBV15	.	few	TRBJ2-5	CATSLGGSPDTQYF	TGTGCCACCAGCTTAGGCGGCAGCCCCGATACCCAGTACTTC
TRBV15	.	.	TRBJ2-5	CATSRGGVPEAQYF	TGTGCCACCAGCAGAGGCGGCGTGCCCGAGGCCCAGTACTTC
TRBV11-1	.	.	TRBJ2-3	CASSPRVRGTDTQYF	TGTGCCAGCAGCCCCCGCGTCAGGGGAACAGATACGCAGTATTTT
TRBV7-4	TRBD1	.	TRBJ2-1	CASNKGAWTGPGTQFF	TGTGCCAGCAACAAAGGCGCCTGGACAGGGCCAGGCACGCAGTTCTTC
TRBV19	.	few	TRBJ2-7	CASTSDGYEQYF	TGTGCCAGTACCTCGGACGGGTACGAGCAGTACTTC
TRBV2	.	.	TRBJ2-1	CASSPTSIHNEYFF	TGTGCCAGCAGTCCTACGTCGATCCATAATGAGTACTTCTTC
TRBV9	TRBD2	.	TRBJ2-5	CASSLKGGGAAQYF	TGTGCCAGCAGCTTAAAAGGCGGGGGGGCCGCCCAGTACTTC
TRBV5-6	TRBD2	.	TRBJ2-1	CASSLGLVGGSEQFF	TGTGCCAGCAGCCTGGGACTAGTGGGAGGTAGTGAGCAGTTCTTC
TRBV24-1	.	.	TRBJ2-3	CATSGRGLTDTQYF	TGTGCCACCAGTGGACGGGGACTCACAGATACGCAGTATTTT
TRBV12-5	.	.	TRBJ1-1	CASGLWAMNTEAFF	TGTGCTAGCGGTTTGTGGGCTATGAACACTGAAGCTTTCTTT
TRBV2	.	.	TRBJ2-3	CASSWGLSTGTQYF	TGTGCCAGCAGTTGGGGACTCAGCACCGGTACGCAGTACTTT
TRBV9	.	.	TRBJ1-5	CASSDSHRDHPQHF	TGTGCCAGCAGTGATTCGCATAGGGATCATCCCCAGCATTTT
TRBV9	.	.	TRBJ1-1	CASSGEGEGQNTEAFF	TGTGCCAGCAGCGGAGAAGGGGAGGGTCAGAACACTGAAGCTTTCTTT
TRBV7-6	TRBD2	.	TRBJ2-5	CASSPAGDSSTHDF	TGTGCCAGCAGCCCAGCGGGGGATAGCTCCACCCATGACTTC
TRBV7-8	.	.	TRBJ2-5	CASSRDGAEQYVEF	.
TRBV19	TRBD2	.	TRBJ2-2	CASRGIAGDYGELFF	TGTGCCAGTAGGGGAATTGCGGGGGACTACGGGGAGCTGTTTTTT
TRBV2	.	.	TRBJ1-1	CASSWDLGNNEQFFF	TGTGCCAGCAGTTGGGATCTTGGTAACAACGAGCAGTTCTTCTTT
TRBV7-9	.	.	TRBJ1-1	CASSLDLTGRTEDFF	TGTGCCAGCAGCTTAGATCTGACCGGGAGGACTGAAGATTTCTTT
TRBV24-1	.	.	TRBJ2-5	CATSEPGKQETQYF	TGTGCCACCAGTGAGCCAGGGAAGCAAGAGACCCAGTACTTC
TRBV7-2	TRBD1	.	TRBJ1-2	CASSWTGVSRTGNTF	TGTGCCAGCAGCTGGACAGGTGTTAGCAGGACTGGCAACACCTTC
TRBV7-9	TRBD2	many	TRBJ2-2	CASSFQRSGGSDELFF	TGTGCCAGCAGCTTTCAAAGAAGCGGGGGGAGCGATGAGCTGTTTTTT
TRBV6-4	TRBD1	.	TRBJ1-5	CARAQGQARIQPQHF	TGTGCCAGAGCGCAAGGACAGGCTAGGATTCAGCCCCAGCATTTT
TRBV7-9	.	.	TRBJ2-7	CASSPPAASYEQYF	TGTGCCAGCAGCCCTCCCGCCGCTAGCTACGAGCAGTACTTC
TRBV7-8	TRBD1	once	TRBJ1-2	CASSSAGQGAHGYTF	TGTGCCAGCAGCTCCGCGGGACAGGGGGCACATGGCTACACCTTC
TRBV9	.	.	TRBJ1-1	CASSEGTTRDQPEAFF	TGTGCCAGCAGCGAAGGGACCACCCGAGATCAGCCTGAAGCTTTCTTT
TRBV19	TRBD1	.	TRBJ2-1	CASSRTGRCYNEQFF	TGTGCCAGTAGTCGGACAGGGAGGTGTTACAATGAGCAGTTCTTC
TRBV20-1	.	.	TRBJ2-5	CSAGTSSLQETQYF	TGCAGTGCTGGAACATCTAGCTTGCAGGAGACCCAGTACTTC
TRBV7-6	.	.	TRBJ1-1	CASRMRGNTEAFF	TGTGCCAGCAGGATGAGAGGGAACACTGAAGCTTTCTTT
TRBV15	.	.	TRBJ1-6	CASSSDCSNSPLHF	TGTGCCAGCAGTTCAGACTGCAGCAATTCACCCCTCCACTTT